This T cell receptor (beta chain) emerged from a study of T cell clones after liver transplantation. On the study more broadly: Samples came from ITN030ST, which attempted immunosuppression withdrawal within 2 years of liver transplantation. Tolerant meant at least one year fully off immunosuppression without liver enzymes above twice normal. Notes on the study in general: A larger donor-reactive than third-party decline suggested partial antigen-specific deletion.

As concerns this clone: Its antigen is undetermined.

TCRdb keeps only in-frame clones here, not all; method: immunoSEQ multiplex PCR. The repertoire holds approximately 11,000 clones, with 60% to 85% as singletons. CDR3 length: 16 residues. CDR1 SGHVS and CDR2 FQNEAQ come from the germline V gene. Trimming pared 1 base from V and 4 bases from J, leaving 16 bases between. The chain joins TRBV7-8 to TRBJ2-5; D may be TRBD1 or TRBD2 (5 bases each). The source is a human patient who received a liver transplant. Some T cells may be graft donor cells. The source material was CD4+ T cells from blood, sampled around 31 months after liver transplant. CDR3 protein: CASSLGGIPSPETQYF. The CDR3 DNA reads as TGTGCCAGCAGCTTAGGGGGGATTCCTTCCCCAGAGACCCAGTACTTC.